This is a list of T cell receptor beta chains from one sample in a study of PD-1 blockade in classical Hodgkin lymphoma. Here immunoSEQ multiplex PCR was the method, and the copy in TCRdb shows in-frame clones only, minus some. The sample holds about 97,000 clones, around four fifths seen once. The specimen comprised peripheral blood mononuclear cells (PBMCs), sampled at baseline. These receptors were collected from a human donor with classical Hodgkin lymphoma. Both conserved end residues are part of each CDR3. Fields, in order: D gene, V gene, clone size, J gene, CDR3 DNA, CDR3 protein. A D gene is named only where the DNA matches it firmly. Size tells how often a clone was seen (once, few, many) or the class of an expanded clone, and some rows leave it out.

d_call: -
v_call: TRBV7-9
clone_size: -
j_call: TRBJ1-4
cdr3_nt: TGTGCCAGCAGCTTACTCGGTGCAACTAATGAAAAACTGTTTTTT
cdr3_aa: CASSLLGATNEKLFF

d_call: TRBD1
v_call: TRBV19
clone_size: -
j_call: TRBJ2-7
cdr3_nt: TGTGCCACCGGGACAGGGAGATACGAGCAGTACTTC
cdr3_aa: CATGTGRYEQYF

d_call: -
v_call: TRBV7-9
clone_size: -
j_call: TRBJ2-2
cdr3_nt: TGTGCCAGCAGCTTAGCCCTTCGAATCCGAGAGTTTCGCCCCGGGGAGCTGTTTTTT
cdr3_aa: CASSLALRIREFRPGELFF

d_call: -
v_call: TRBV7-2
clone_size: -
j_call: TRBJ2-3
cdr3_nt: TGTGCCAGCAGCTTCAGGGGCCGAAGAACAGATACGCAGTATTTT
cdr3_aa: CASSFRGRRTDTQYF

d_call: -
v_call: TRBV11-2
clone_size: -
j_call: TRBJ1-1
cdr3_nt: TGTGCCAGCAGCCTCCCCGGGGGGTTCGAAGCTTTCTTT
cdr3_aa: CASSLPGGFEAFF

d_call: -
v_call: TRBV4-3
clone_size: -
j_call: TRBJ2-2
cdr3_nt: TGCGCCAGCAGCCAAGATCGTATCCTGGGGGGAGCCACCGGGGAGCTGTTTTTT
cdr3_aa: CASSQDRILGGATGELFF

d_call: -
v_call: TRBV29-1
clone_size: -
j_call: TRBJ1-2
cdr3_nt: TGCAGCACTAGGACGGGCCTCTATGGCTACACCTTC
cdr3_aa: CSTRTGLYGYTF

d_call: -
v_call: TRBV7-2
clone_size: -
j_call: TRBJ1-1
cdr3_nt: TGTGCCAGCAGCTTATTCGTCAGTTGGGCTTTCTTT
cdr3_aa: CASSLFVSWAFF

d_call: -
v_call: TRBV6-5
clone_size: -
j_call: TRBJ2-2
cdr3_nt: TGTGCCAGCAGTTCCCTTCTCACCGGGGAGCTGTTTTTT
cdr3_aa: CASSSLLTGELFF

d_call: TRBD2
v_call: TRBV11-2
clone_size: -
j_call: TRBJ2-7
cdr3_nt: TGTGCCAGCAGAGCGGGAGTAGGAACCGAGCAGTACTTC
cdr3_aa: CASRAGVGTEQYF

d_call: -
v_call: TRBV10-3
clone_size: -
j_call: TRBJ2-7
cdr3_nt: TGTGCCATCGGGACGGGCCCGTCCACCGAGCAGTACTTC
cdr3_aa: CAIGTGPSTEQYF

d_call: TRBD1
v_call: TRBV29-1
clone_size: once
j_call: TRBJ2-1
cdr3_nt: TGCAGCGTGCTACAGGGGTACAATGAGCAGTTCTTC
cdr3_aa: CSVLQGYNEQFF

d_call: TRBD1
v_call: TRBV5-1
clone_size: -
j_call: TRBJ2-5
cdr3_nt: TGCGCCAGCAGCTTGGGGGACAGGGGGCCCCAAGAGACCCAGTACTTC
cdr3_aa: CASSLGDRGPQETQYF

d_call: -
v_call: TRBV25-1
clone_size: -
j_call: TRBJ1-4
cdr3_nt: TGTGCCAGCAGTGGACAGACACTAGGAAAACTGTTTTTT
cdr3_aa: CASSGQTLGKLFF

d_call: -
v_call: TRBV28
clone_size: -
j_call: TRBJ1-1
cdr3_nt: TGTGCCAGCCGTTCCCCGGACGGTATGAACACTGAAGCTTTCTTT
cdr3_aa: CASRSPDGMNTEAFF

d_call: -
v_call: TRBV5-1
clone_size: -
j_call: TRBJ2-1
cdr3_nt: TGCGCCAGCAGCTTGGGGGCGCACGATGAGCAGTTCTTC
cdr3_aa: CASSLGAHDEQFF

d_call: -
v_call: TRBV10-3
clone_size: once
j_call: TRBJ2-4
cdr3_nt: TGTGCCATCAGTAGGGTCGGAAACATTCAGTACTTC
cdr3_aa: CAISRVGNIQYF

d_call: -
v_call: TRBV5-1
clone_size: few
j_call: TRBJ2-2
cdr3_nt: TGCGCCAGCAGCAGGACCGGGACTTTGGACGCCGGGGAGCTGTTTTTT
cdr3_aa: CASSRTGTLDAGELFF

d_call: TRBD1
v_call: TRBV29-1
clone_size: -
j_call: TRBJ1-4
cdr3_nt: TGCAGCGTTGGGGGACAGGGGACCGCAACTAATGAAAAACTGTTTTTT
cdr3_aa: CSVGGQGTATNEKLFF

d_call: -
v_call: TRBV7-9
clone_size: -
j_call: TRBJ2-1
cdr3_nt: TGTGCCAGCAGCCTCCGGGTAGTAAATGAGCAGTTCTTC
cdr3_aa: CASSLRVVNEQFF

d_call: TRBD1
v_call: TRBV29-1
clone_size: -
j_call: TRBJ1-3
cdr3_nt: TGCAGCGCTTCACGAACGGGACAGGGGGTGGTGAACACCATATATTTT
cdr3_aa: CSASRTGQGVVNTIYF

d_call: -
v_call: TRBV5-1
clone_size: -
j_call: TRBJ2-7
cdr3_nt: TGCGCCAGCAGTCGGGAAGGCTACGAGCAGTACTTC
cdr3_aa: CASSREGYEQYF

d_call: -
v_call: TRBV5-1
clone_size: -
j_call: TRBJ2-7
cdr3_nt: TGCGCCAGCTCCGGCCAGGGGAGCTACGAGCAGTACTTC
cdr3_aa: CASSGQGSYEQYF

d_call: -
v_call: TRBV28
clone_size: -
j_call: TRBJ1-1
cdr3_nt: TGTGCCAGCAATCTCGGGGGTCGATACACTGAAGCTTTCTTT
cdr3_aa: CASNLGGRYTEAFF

d_call: -
v_call: TRBV6-6
clone_size: once
j_call: TRBJ1-1
cdr3_nt: TGTGCCAGCAGTTACTCGATGGGGACCAGGATCACTGAAGCTTTCTTT
cdr3_aa: CASSYSMGTRITEAFF

d_call: -
v_call: TRBV4-2
clone_size: -
j_call: TRBJ1-6
cdr3_nt: TGTGCCAGCAGCCCTGGCTCGGGGGGGCTAAATTCACCCCTCCACTTT
cdr3_aa: CASSPGSGGLNSPLHF